These 17 T cell receptor beta chains came from one sample sequenced in a study of regulatory T cells in long-lasting Graves disease. With iRepertoire HTBI primers and Arm-PCR of CDR3 regions, TCR beta libraries were built. TCRdb reprocessed the multiplex PCR reads via MiXCR and lists one record per CDR3 protein. The sample holds 500,000 or so distinct CDR3 sequences; around 15% are singletons and the top ten take 20% to 25%. Time point indicated: newly diagnosed GD, antithyroid drugs for less than 3 months. PBMC RNA served as the TCR library source. These data were also filed under a second study, of T cells in Graves' hyperthyroidism and ophthalmopathy.

The specimen comprised peripheral blood mononuclear cells (PBMCs), sampled at new diagnosis, from a patient treated with antithyroid drugs. The source is a woman aged 35-60 years with Graves disease.

This clonotype was counted only a few times. The chain carries TRBV5-1 and TRBJ2-2; D perhaps matches TRBD2 (6 bases). CDR1 is SGHRS and CDR2 is YFSETQ in the germline V gene. The ends were cut back, 0 bases at V and 6 bases at J, with 12 bases in the middle. The CDR3 totals 15 residues. CDR3 amino acids: CASSLVQGGAGELFF. Written as DNA, the CDR3 is TGCGCCAGCAGCTTGGTCCAGGGCGGGGCCGGGGAGCTGTTTTTT.

This clonotype was counted only a few times. The chain links TRBV28 to TRBJ1-4; D unclear. CDR3 length equals 14 residues. Deletions cut 7 bases from V and 8 bases from J, with 17 bases between. Germline-derived CDR1 and CDR2 are MDHEN and SYDVKM. CDR3: CASTQTLPGEKLFF. CDR3 in DNA: TGTGCCAGCACGCAGACACTCCCAGGAGAAAAACTGTTTTTT.

In this sample, this clonotype turned up a few times. This chain connects TRBV4-2 to TRBJ2-2, with 10 bases aligning to TRBD1. The CDR3 totals 15 residues. Germline V gives CDR1 LGHNA, CDR2 YNFKEQ. J was trimmed by 7 bases and V by 3 bases; bases with no gene match: 5. CDR3 nucleotides: TGTGCCAGCAGCCAGGGACAGGGGCTGGGCGGGGAGCTGTTTTTT. This codes for CASSQGQGLGGELFF.

The chain joins TRBV25-1 to TRBJ2-5, with a tentative D call TRBD1 (6 bases). The CDR3 is 15 amino acids. V was trimmed by 2 bases and J by 2 bases, leaving 12 bases between them. Germline V gene data show CDR1 as MGHDK and CDR2 as SYGVNS. The CDR3 reads CASSEPQGRQETQYF. In DNA form, the CDR3 reads TGTGCCAGCAGTGAACCACAGGGTCGTCAAGAGACCCAGTACTTC. Combining the CDR3 with reference TRBV25-1 and TRBJ2-5 gives the whole variable domain EADIYQTPRYLVIGTGKKITLECSQTMGHDKMYWYQQDPGMELHLIHYSYGVNSTEKGDLSSESTVSRIRTEHFPLTLESARPSHTSQYLCASSEPQGRQETQYFGPGTRLLVL.

The CDR3 region is CATSDGLSSYNSPLHF. For the CDR3, the DNA is TGTGCCACCTCGGACGGCCTGAGCTCCTATAATTCACCCCTCCACTTT. J is TRBJ1-6 and V is TRBV10-3; D is uncertain. CDR3 length: 16 residues. The germline V gene encodes CDR1 ENHRY and CDR2 SYGVKD. V gave up 10 bases and J gave up 0 bases, with 16 bases separating them.

This clonotype was seen a few times. The V gene is TRBV27, the J gene TRBJ1-1, with TRBD1 identical over 7 bases. J gave up 0 bases and V 6 bases, and 10 bases lay outside the gene matches. Germline V gives CDR1 MNHEY, CDR2 SMNVEV (reference sequence). The CDR3 runs 16 residues. CDR3 nucleotide sequence: TGTGCCAGCAGAAATACCGGACAGGAGATGAACACTGAAGCTTTCTTT. Translated: CASRNTGQEMNTEAFF.

This chain uses TRBV6-1 with TRBJ2-7; 7 positions agree with TRBD1. CDR3 size: 15 residues. V lost 3 bases and J lost 0; bases outside the gene matches: 5. The germline V gene has CDR1 MNHNS and CDR2 SASEGT. The CDR3 nucleotides read TGTGCCAGCAGTGAGGAGAGACAGGGCTCCTACGAGCAGTACTTC. It encodes CASSEERQGSYEQYF.

The CDR3 sequence: CASTQRLGGQETQYF. The DNA for the CDR3 is TGTGCCAGCACCCAAAGACTAGGGGGACAAGAGACCCAGTACTTC. V is TRBV2 and J is TRBJ2-5, with D tentatively TRBD1 or TRBD2 (6 bases each). The CDR3 consists of 15 residues. Germline CDR1 reads SNHLY; CDR2 reads FYNNEI. V shed 7 bases and J shed 2 bases, with 17 bases lying between them.

The chain uses TRBV19 and TRBJ1-6; TRBD1 aligns across 7 bases. The CDR3 totals 19 residues. From germline, CDR1 is LNHDA and CDR2 SQIVND (reference sequence). V lost 7 bases to trimming and J lost 8 bases; unmatched junction nucleotides: 23. CDR3 bases: TGTGCCAGTACCCCAGACAGGGCTGACAGGGCCGAGGGTGATTCACCCCTCCACTTT. It translates to CASTPDRADRAEGDSPLHF.

This clonotype showed up many times. The V gene is TRBV19, the J gene TRBJ1-5; the D gene is possibly TRBD1 (6 bases). Between the trimmed V and J ends, which lost 3 bases and 7 bases, there was a span of 10 bases. The CDR3 consists of 13 residues. Germline lookup yields CDR1 LNHDA and CDR2 SQIVND (reference sequence). The CDR3, as DNA: TGTGCCAGTAGTATCTCTGGGGGCCAGCCCCAGCATTTT. This translates into CASSISGGQPQHF.

The chain uses TRBV5-5 and TRBJ1-1, with TRBD1 as a possible D gene (6 bases). Trimming removed 4 bases at V and 4 bases at J, with 14 bases between. This CDR3 comprises 14 residues. Per germline, CDR1 SGHKS and CDR2 YYEKEE (reference sequence). CDR3 in DNA: TGTGCCAGCAGCATCACAGGGTCCAGCACTGAAGCTTTCTTT. The encoded protein is CASSITGSSTEAFF.

This clonotype has only a few counts. The chain links TRBV7-9 to TRBJ1-1; no reliable D call. Trimming took off 5 bases at V and 3 bases at J, with 10 bases between the two ends. Germline assignment: CDR1 SEHNR and CDR2 FQNEAQ (reference sequence). CDR3 length: 13 amino acids. CDR3 amino acids: CASSLTIDTEAFF. For the CDR3, the DNA is TGTGCCAGCAGCCTTACAATAGACACTGAAGCTTTCTTT.

The chain employs TRBV20-1 and TRBJ2-3; 7 nucleotides align to TRBD2. CDR3 size: 15 residues. Per the germline V gene, CDR1 is DFQATT and CDR2 is SNEGSKA (reference sequence). The V and J ends lost 6 bases and 5 bases, in that order; junction bases with no gene match: 14. The CDR3 loop reads CSANRDYGSGDTQYF. DNA of the CDR3: TGCAGTGCAAACCGGGACTACGGTTCGGGAGATACGCAGTATTTT.

This clonotype was observed a handful of times. The V call is TRBV7-9, the J call TRBJ2-1; D is unclear. Germline V gene sequence: CDR1 SEHNR, CDR2 FQNEAQ (reference sequence). The V and J ends lost 1 base and 0 bases respectively, with 16 bases between them. CDR3 size: 18 residues. This CDR3 is CASSLEFQLEISYNEQFF. The CDR3 nucleotides read TGTGCCAGCAGCTTAGAGTTCCAGCTTGAAATCTCCTACAATGAGCAGTTCTTC. Filled out from reference TRBV7-9 and TRBJ2-1, the complete variable domain reads DTGVSQNPRHKITKRGQNVTFRCDPISEHNRLYWYRQTLGQGPEFLTYFQNEAQLEKSRLLSDRFSAERPKGSFSTLEIQRTEQGDSAMYLCASSLEFQLEISYNEQFFGPGTRLTVL.

A few counts support this clonotype. A much larger clone differs by one base, so this may be a read error. The V and J genes are TRBV12-3 or TRBV12-4 and TRBJ2-3, with 14 bases lining up with TRBD2. The CDR3 is 16 residues long. The CDR3 DNA reads as TGTGTCAGCAGTGTGGGACTAGCGGGGGACACAGATACGCAGTATTTT. This encodes CVSSVGLAGDTDTQYF.

This clonotype showed up just a few times. The genes are TRBV29-1 and TRBJ2-1; TRBD2 matches at 9 bases. V dropped 7 bases and J dropped 0; count of bases not matched to a gene: 4. Germline assignment: CDR1 SQVTM and CDR2 ANQGSEA. The CDR3 covers 14 residues. In DNA, the CDR3 is TGCAGCGGTAGCGGGGGCAGCTCCTACAATGAGCAGTTCTTC. Translation: CSGSGGSSYNEQFF.

This clonotype was counted between two and nine times. The J gene is TRBJ2-5, the V gene TRBV28, with 12 bases fitting TRBD2. V trimming: 5 bases; J trimming: 4 bases; junction bases outside the gene matches: 5. Germline assignment: CDR1 MDHEN and CDR2 SYDVKM. The CDR3 has 15 amino acids. In nucleotides, the CDR3 is TGTGCCAGCAGTCTGACTAGCGGGGGATCAGAGACCCAGTACTTC. It encodes CASSLTSGGSETQYF. Based on the CDR3 plus reference TRBV28 and TRBJ2-5, the full variable domain is DVKVTQSSRYLVKRTGEKVFLECVQDMDHENMFWYRQDPGLGLRLIYFSYDVKMKEKGDIPEGYSVSREKKERFSLILESASTNQTSMYLCASSLTSGGSETQYFGPGTRLLVL.